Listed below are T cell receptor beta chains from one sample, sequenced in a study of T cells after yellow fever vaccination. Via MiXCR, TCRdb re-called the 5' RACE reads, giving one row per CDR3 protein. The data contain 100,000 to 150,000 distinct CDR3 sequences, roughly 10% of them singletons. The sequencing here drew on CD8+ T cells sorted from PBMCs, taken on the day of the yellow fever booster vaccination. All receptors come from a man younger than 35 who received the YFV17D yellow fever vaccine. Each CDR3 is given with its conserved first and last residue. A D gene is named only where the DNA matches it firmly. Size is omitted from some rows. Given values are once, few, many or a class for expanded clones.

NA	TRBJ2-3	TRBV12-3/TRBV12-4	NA	TGTGCCAGCAGCCCTGAGGTGGGCACAGATACGCAGTATTTT	CASSPEVGTDTQYF
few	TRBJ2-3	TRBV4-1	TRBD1	TGCGCCAGCAGCCAAGGAGAGGGGGCCACAGATACGCAGTATTTT	CASSQGEGATDTQYF
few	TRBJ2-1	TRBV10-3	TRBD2	TGTGCCGTGGACCCGGGGGGCTCCTACAATGAGCAGTTCTTC	CAVDPGGSYNEQFF
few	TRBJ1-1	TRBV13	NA	TGTGCCAGCAGCCTGGGGGCCATGAACACTGAAGCTTTCTTT	CASSLGAMNTEAFF
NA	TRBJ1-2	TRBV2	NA	TGTGCCAGCAGTGCAATACAAGGGGTCTCAGAGAACTATGGCTACACCTTC	CASSAIQGVSENYGYTF
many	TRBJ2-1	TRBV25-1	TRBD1	TGTGCCACCGACCCCCAGGGGGCGAATGAGCAGTTCTTC	CATDPQGANEQFF
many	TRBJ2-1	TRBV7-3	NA	TGTGCCAGCAGCCCTAATCCCGGACTACACTACAATGAGCAGTTCTTC	CASSPNPGLHYNEQFF
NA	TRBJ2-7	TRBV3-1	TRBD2	TGTGCCAGCAGCCAAGATACTAGCGGGGCCTCCTACGAGCAGTACTTC	CASSQDTSGASYEQYF
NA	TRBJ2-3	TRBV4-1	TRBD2	TGCGCCAGCAGCCAAGATGTGACTAGCGGGGAAGATACGCAGTATTTT	CASSQDVTSGEDTQYF
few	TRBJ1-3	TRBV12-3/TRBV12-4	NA	TGTGCCAGCAGTTCGAGACAGGACTCTGGAAACACCATATATTTT	CASSSRQDSGNTIYF
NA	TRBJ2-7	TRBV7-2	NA	TGTGCCAGCAGATCAACAGGGAGCTACGAGCAGTACTTC	CASRSTGSYEQYF
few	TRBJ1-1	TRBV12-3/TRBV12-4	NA	TGTGCCAGCAGACCTATAGGGAGGGTAGGCACTGAAGCTTTCTTT	CASRPIGRVGTEAFF
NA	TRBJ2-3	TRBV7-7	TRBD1	TGTGCTAGCAGGCCCGGGACAGGGGGCGAAGAGGATACGCAGTATTTT	CASRPGTGGEEDTQYF
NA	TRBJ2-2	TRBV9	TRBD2	TGTGCCAGCAGCGCCGCGGGGGGGCCGTATCTCGGGGAGCTGTTTTTT	CASSAAGGPYLGELFF
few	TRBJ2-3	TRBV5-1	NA	TGCGCCAGAGGTACGAAAGATACGCAGTATTTT	CARGTKDTQYF
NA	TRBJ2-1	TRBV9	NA	TGTGCCAGCAGACCTACCGGCTCCTACAATGAGCAGTTCTTC	CASRPTGSYNEQFF
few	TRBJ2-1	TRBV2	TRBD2	TGTGCCAGCAGACCGACTAGCGGGGGGCCAAATGCGGGCAATGAGCAGTTCTTC	CASRPTSGGPNAGNEQFF
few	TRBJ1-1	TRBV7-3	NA	TGTGCCAGCAGCTTAGGTGTCGAAGTGAACACTGAAGCTTTCTTT	CASSLGVEVNTEAFF
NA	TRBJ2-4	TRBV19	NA	TGTGCCAGTAGTGCCCCCGAGGAATCAAACATTCAGTACTTC	CASSAPEESNIQYF
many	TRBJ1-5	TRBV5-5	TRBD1	TGTGCCAGCAGCTTGAGGGGGAACAGGGGACAGCCCCAGCATTTT	CASSLRGNRGQPQHF
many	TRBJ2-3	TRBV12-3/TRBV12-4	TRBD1	TGTGCCAGCAGTCCTGGGACAGGGATGGCAGATACGCAGTATTTT	CASSPGTGMADTQYF
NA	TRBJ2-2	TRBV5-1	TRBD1	TGCGCCAGCAGCTTGGGTGACAGGGAAGTATCCGGGGAGCTGTTTTTT	CASSLGDREVSGELFF
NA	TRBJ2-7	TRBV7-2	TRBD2	TGTGCCAGCAGCCTGAGACTAGCGGGGTTGGTGGTACACGAGCAGTACTTC	CASSLRLAGLVVHEQYF
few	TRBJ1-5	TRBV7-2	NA	TGTGCCAGCAGCTTAGGGGTAGTCAACAATCAGCCCCAGCATTTT	CASSLGVVNNQPQHF